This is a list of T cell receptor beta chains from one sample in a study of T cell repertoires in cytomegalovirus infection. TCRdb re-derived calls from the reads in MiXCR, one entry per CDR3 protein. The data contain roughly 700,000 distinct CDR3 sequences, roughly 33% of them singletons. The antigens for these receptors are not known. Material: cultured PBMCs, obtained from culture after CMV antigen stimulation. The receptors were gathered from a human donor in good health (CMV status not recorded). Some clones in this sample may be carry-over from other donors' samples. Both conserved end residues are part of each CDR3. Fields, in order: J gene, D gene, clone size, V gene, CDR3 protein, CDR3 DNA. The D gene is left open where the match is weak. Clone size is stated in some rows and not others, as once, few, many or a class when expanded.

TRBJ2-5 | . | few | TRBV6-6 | CASSSRVLQETQYF | TGTGCCAGCAGTTCCCGGGTCCTACAAGAGACCCAGTACTTC
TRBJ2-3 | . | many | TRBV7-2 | CASSKTQQDTQYF | TGTGCCAGCAGCAAGACCCAGCAAGATACGCAGTATTTT
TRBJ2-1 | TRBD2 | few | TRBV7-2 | CASSLSPGLTYNEQFF | TGTGCCAGCAGCTTGTCCCCGGGACTAACCTACAATGAGCAGTTCTTC
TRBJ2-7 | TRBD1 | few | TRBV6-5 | CASSYSNRGLGYEQYF | TGTGCCAGCAGTTACTCGAACAGGGGGCTAGGTTACGAGCAGTACTTC
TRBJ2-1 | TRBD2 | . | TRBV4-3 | CASSQRLAGPTGPDEQFF | TGCGCCAGCAGCCAACGACTAGCGGGACCCACTGGGCCGGATGAGCAGTTCTTC
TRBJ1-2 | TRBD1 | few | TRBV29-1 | CSVTTGANGYTF | TGCAGCGTCACGACAGGGGCCAATGGCTACACCTTC
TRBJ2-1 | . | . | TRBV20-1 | CSARAGTYNEQFF | TGCAGTGCTAGAGCGGGGACTTACAATGAGCAGTTCTTC
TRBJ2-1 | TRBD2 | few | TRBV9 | CASSTRLAGINEQFF | TGTGCCAGCAGCACCAGACTAGCGGGGATCAATGAGCAGTTCTTC
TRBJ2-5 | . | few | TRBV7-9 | CASSLGHRKETQYF | TGTGCCAGCAGCTTGGGACACCGAAAAGAGACCCAGTACTTC
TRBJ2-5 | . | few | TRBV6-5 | CASSYAAFLGQETQYF | TGTGCCAGCAGTTACGCCGCCTTCCTCGGTCAAGAGACCCAGTACTTC
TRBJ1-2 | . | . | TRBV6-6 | CASSDWGTAYGYTF | TGTGCCAGCAGTGACTGGGGGACGGCCTATGGCTACACCTTC
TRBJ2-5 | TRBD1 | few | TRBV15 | CATSSPNRGQGETQYF | TGTGCCACCAGCAGTCCCAACAGGGGGCAGGGAGAGACCCAGTACTTC